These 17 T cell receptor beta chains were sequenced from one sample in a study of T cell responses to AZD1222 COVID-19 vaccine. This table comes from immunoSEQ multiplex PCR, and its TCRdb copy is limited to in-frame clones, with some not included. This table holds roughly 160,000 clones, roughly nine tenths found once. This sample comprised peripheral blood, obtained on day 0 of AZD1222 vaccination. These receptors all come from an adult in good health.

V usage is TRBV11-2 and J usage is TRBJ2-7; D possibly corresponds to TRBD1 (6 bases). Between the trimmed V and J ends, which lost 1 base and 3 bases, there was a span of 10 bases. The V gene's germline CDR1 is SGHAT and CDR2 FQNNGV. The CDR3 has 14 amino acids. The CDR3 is CASSLGQGYYEQYF. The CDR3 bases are TGTGCCAGCAGCTTAGGGCAGGGGTACTACGAGCAGTACTTC.

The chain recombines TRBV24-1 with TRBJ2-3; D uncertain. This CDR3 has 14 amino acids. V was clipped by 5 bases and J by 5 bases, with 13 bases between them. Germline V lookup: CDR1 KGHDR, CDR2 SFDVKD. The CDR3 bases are TGTGCCACCAGTGGGACCGATTTGAGAGATACGCAGTATTTT. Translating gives CATSGTDLRDTQYF.

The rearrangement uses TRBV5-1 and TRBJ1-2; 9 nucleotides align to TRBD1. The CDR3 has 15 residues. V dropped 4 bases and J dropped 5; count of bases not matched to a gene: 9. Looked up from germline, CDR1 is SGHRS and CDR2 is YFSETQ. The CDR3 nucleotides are TGCGCCAGCAGCCACAGGGGGGACAGGGTTTATGGCTACACCTTC. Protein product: CASSHRGDRVYGYTF.

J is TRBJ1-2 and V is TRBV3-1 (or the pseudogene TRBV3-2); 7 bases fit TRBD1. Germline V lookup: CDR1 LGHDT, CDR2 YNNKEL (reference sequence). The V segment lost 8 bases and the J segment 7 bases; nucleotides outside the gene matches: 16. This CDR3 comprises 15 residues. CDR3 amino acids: CASADPTGILGGYTF. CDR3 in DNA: TGTGCCAGCGCGGACCCGACAGGGATATTGGGTGGCTACACCTTC.

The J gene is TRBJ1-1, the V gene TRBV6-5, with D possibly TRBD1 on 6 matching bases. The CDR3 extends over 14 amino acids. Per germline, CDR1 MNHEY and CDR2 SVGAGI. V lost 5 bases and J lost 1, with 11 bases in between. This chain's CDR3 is CASSPGEWNTEAFF. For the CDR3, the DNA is TGTGCCAGCAGTCCAGGGGAATGGAACACTGAAGCTTTCTTT.

The CDR3 nucleotides read TGTGCCAGCAGCCAAGAAGGGTTTTCAGATACGCAGTATTTT. Protein product: CASSQEGFSDTQYF. The genes are TRBV3-1 (or the pseudogene TRBV3-2) and TRBJ2-3; D ambiguous. V lost 0 bases to trimming and J lost 4 bases, with 8 bases between them. Germline CDR1 is LGHDT and CDR2 is YNNKEL (reference sequence). This CDR3 spans 14 amino acids.

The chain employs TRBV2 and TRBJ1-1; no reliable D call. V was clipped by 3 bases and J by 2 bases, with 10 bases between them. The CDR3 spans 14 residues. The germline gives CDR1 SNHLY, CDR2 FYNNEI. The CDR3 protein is CASSEFRANTEAFF. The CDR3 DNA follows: TGTGCCAGCAGTGAGTTCCGGGCCAACACTGAAGCTTTCTTT.

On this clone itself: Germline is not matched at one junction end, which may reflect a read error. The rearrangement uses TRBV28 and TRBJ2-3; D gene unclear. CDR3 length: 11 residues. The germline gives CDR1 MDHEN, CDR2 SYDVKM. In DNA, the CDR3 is TGTGCCAGCAGTCTATACCCCCCCCTCAGTTTT. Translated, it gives CASSLYPPLSF.

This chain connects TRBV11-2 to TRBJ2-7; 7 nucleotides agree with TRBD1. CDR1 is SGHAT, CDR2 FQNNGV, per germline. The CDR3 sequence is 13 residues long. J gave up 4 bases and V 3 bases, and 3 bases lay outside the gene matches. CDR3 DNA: TGTGCCAGCAGCTTGGGGACAGCGTACGAGCAGTACTTC. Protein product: CASSLGTAYEQYF.

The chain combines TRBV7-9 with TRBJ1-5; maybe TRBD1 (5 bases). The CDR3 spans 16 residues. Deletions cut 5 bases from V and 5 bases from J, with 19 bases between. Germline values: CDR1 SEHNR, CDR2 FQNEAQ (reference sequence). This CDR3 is CASSRVGGRFYQPQHF. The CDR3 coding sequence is TGTGCCAGCAGCCGTGTGGGGGGACGGTTCTATCAGCCCCAGCATTTT.

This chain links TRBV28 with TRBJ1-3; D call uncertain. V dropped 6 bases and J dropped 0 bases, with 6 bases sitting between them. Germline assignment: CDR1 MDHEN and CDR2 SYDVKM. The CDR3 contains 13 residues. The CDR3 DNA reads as TGTGCCAGCAGCCAACCCTCTGGAAACACCATATATTTT. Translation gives CASSQPSGNTIYF.

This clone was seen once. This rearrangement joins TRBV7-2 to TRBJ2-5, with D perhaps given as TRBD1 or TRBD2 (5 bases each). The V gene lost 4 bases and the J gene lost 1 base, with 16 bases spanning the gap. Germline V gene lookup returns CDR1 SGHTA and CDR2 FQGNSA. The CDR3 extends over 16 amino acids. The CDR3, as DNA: TGTGCCAGCAGCTCCGTCAACGGGGCGGCCCAAGAGACCCAGTACTTC. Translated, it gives CASSSVNGAAQETQYF.

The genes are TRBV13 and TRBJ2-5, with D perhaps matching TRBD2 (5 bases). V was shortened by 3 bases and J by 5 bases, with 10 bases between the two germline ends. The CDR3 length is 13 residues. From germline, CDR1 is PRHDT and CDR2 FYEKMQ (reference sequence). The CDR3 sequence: CASSLRETETQYF. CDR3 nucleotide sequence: TGTGCCAGCAGCTTGAGGGAAACGGAGACCCAGTACTTC.

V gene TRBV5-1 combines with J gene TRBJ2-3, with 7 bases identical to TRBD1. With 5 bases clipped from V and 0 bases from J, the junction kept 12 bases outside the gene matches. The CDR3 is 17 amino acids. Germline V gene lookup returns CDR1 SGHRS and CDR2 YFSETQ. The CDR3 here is CASRLTGPVTSTDTQYF. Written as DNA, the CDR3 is TGCGCCAGCAGGCTGACAGGGCCCGTAACTAGCACAGATACGCAGTATTTT.

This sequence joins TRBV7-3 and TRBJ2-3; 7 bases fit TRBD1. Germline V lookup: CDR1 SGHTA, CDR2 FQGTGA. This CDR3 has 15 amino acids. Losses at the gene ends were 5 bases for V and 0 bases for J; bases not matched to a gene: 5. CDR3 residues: CASSTRDRSTDTQYF. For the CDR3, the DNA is TGTGCCAGCAGCACAAGGGACAGAAGCACAGATACGCAGTATTTT.

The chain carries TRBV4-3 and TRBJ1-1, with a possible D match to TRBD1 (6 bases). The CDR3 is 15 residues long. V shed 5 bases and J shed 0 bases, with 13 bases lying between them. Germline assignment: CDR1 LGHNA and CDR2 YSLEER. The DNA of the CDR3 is TGCGCCAGCAGCACGCAAACAGGGCTGAACACTGAAGCTTTCTTT. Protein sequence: CASSTQTGLNTEAFF.

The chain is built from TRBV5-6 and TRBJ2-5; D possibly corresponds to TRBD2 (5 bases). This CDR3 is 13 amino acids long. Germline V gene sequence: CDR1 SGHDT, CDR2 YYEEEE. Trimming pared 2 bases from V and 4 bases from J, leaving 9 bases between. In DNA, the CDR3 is TGTGCCAGCAGCTTTGGAGGTGGAGAGACCCAGTACTTC. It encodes CASSFGGGETQYF.